The next 10 T cell receptor beta chains were all read from a single sample in a study of blood T cell repertoires in COVID-19. The repertoire was sequenced with immunoSEQ multiplex PCR; TCRdb's copy has only in-frame clones and lacks some. The sample includes about 390,000 clones, around 87% of them seen just once. The sequencing sample was made of PBMCs or T cells enriched from blood (not recorded which). These receptors were collected from a woman between 50 and 59 years old who had recovered from COVID-19.

For the CDR3, the DNA is TGTGCCAGCAGCTTACGTCACAGCTCGCCCCAGCATTTT. Translation gives CASSLRHSSPQHF. This sequence joins TRBV11-2 and TRBJ1-5, with D hard to call. This CDR3 region has 13 residues. Trimming removed 2 bases from V and 9 bases from J, with 11 bases in between. Germline V gene sequence: CDR1 SGHAT, CDR2 FQNNGV. The full variable domain, its missing parts supplied by reference TRBV11-2 and TRBJ1-5, is EAGVAQSPRYKIIEKRQSVAFWCNPISGHATLYWYQQILGQGPKLLIQFQNNGVVDDSQLPKDRFSAERLKGVDSTLKIQPAKLEDSAVYLCASSLRHSSPQHFGDGTRLSIL.

The chain couples TRBV19 to TRBJ1-5, with 7 bases lining up with TRBD1. Trimming cost V 7 bases and J 4 bases; bases outside gene matches: 16. Germline lookup yields CDR1 LNHDA and CDR2 SQIVND (reference sequence). CDR3 length: 17 residues. This CDR3 is CASTESAATGRNQPQHF. CDR3 in DNA: TGTGCCAGTACTGAGTCTGCCGCGACAGGGAGAAATCAGCCCCAGCATTTT.

This chain links TRBV6-5 with TRBJ1-1; 8 positions agree with TRBD1. CDR3 length: 13 residues. CDR1 MNHEY and CDR2 SVGAGI come from the germline V gene. Losses at the gene ends were 7 bases for V and 6 bases for J; bases not matched to a gene: 7. This chain's CDR3 is CASTSWTGPEAFF. The CDR3 DNA reads TGTGCCAGCACCTCCTGGACAGGGCCTGAAGCTTTCTTT.

This chain joins TRBV19 and TRBJ1-2; 11 bases are shared with TRBD1. With V trimmed by 1 base and J by 7 bases, 2 bases remained unmatched. This CDR3 contains 14 residues. The V gene's germline CDR1 is LNHDA and CDR2 SQIVND (reference sequence). CDR3 sequence (DNA): TGTGCCAGTAGTATAGGAGGACAGGGGGCTGGCTACACCTTC. Translation: CASSIGGQGAGYTF.

The V call is TRBV7-9, the J call TRBJ1-2; D gene unclear. CDR3 size: 14 residues. Per the germline V gene, CDR1 is SEHNR and CDR2 is FQNEAQ (reference sequence). V shed 1 base and J shed 10 bases, with 16 bases lying between them. The CDR3 nucleotides are TGTGCCAGCAGCTTAGACAAAGGACTTTCATCCTACACCTTC. It encodes CASSLDKGLSSYTF. Based on the CDR3 plus reference TRBV7-9 and TRBJ1-2, the full variable domain is DTGVSQNPRHKITKRGQNVTFRCDPISEHNRLYWYRQTLGQGPEFLTYFQNEAQLEKSRLLSDRFSAERPKGSFSTLEIQRTEQGDSAMYLCASSLDKGLSSYTFGSGTRLTVV.

The V and J genes are TRBV5-1 and TRBJ2-7, with 9 bases fitting TRBD1. V gave up 3 bases and J gave up 0 bases; unmatched junction bases: 4. This CDR3 is built from 15 residues. Germline V gene data show CDR1 as SGHRS and CDR2 as YFSETQ. The CDR3 bases are TGCGCCAGCAGCTCCGGGACAGGGTACTCCTACGAGCAGTACTTC. Residues: CASSSGTGYSYEQYF.

The rearrangement joins TRBV3-1 (or the pseudogene TRBV3-2) to TRBJ1-4; D uncertain. Trimming stripped 2 bases from V and 3 bases from J, with 4 bases between. The CDR3 runs 13 residues. Germline V lookup: CDR1 LGHDT, CDR2 YNNKEL (reference sequence). The CDR3 DNA follows: TGTGCCAGCAGCCAACTTCCTAATGAAAAACTGTTTTTT. It translates to CASSQLPNEKLFF.

The chain carries TRBV5-6 and TRBJ2-5, with TRBD2 identical over 8 bases. Trimming cost V 3 bases and J 13 bases; bases outside gene matches: 5. The germline CDR1 and CDR2 sequences are SGHDT and YYEEEE. This CDR3 spans 11 amino acids. The CDR3 sequence: CASSSGLGLYF. The DNA of the CDR3 is TGTGCCAGCAGCTCGGGACTAGGTTTGTACTTC.

CDR3 DNA sequence: TGTGCCAGCAGCGGAAATCGGGCGGGGGGGCCGTTAATAGATACGCAGTATTTT. It translates to CASSGNRAGGPLIDTQYF. The chain combines TRBV7-9 with TRBJ2-3; 9 bases line up with TRBD2. Germline V lookup: CDR1 SEHNR, CDR2 FQNEAQ (reference sequence). This CDR3 is built from 18 residues. The V and J ends lost 5 bases and 5 bases, in that order; junction bases with no gene match: 17.

The rearrangement links TRBV15 to TRBJ2-1; 7 positions agree with TRBD1. The CDR3 sequence is 18 residues long. J lost 0 bases, V lost 0 bases, and 8 bases had no gene match. CDR1 LNHNV and CDR2 YYDKDF come from the germline V gene (reference sequence). Written as DNA, the CDR3 is TGTGCCACCAGCAGAGAAGGGTCTAGGGGGCGCTCCTACAATGAGCAGTTCTTC. Translated, it gives CATSREGSRGRSYNEQFF.